The present T cell receptor (beta chain) was sequenced within a study of regulatory T cells in long-lasting Graves disease. This CDR3 is built from 13 residues. Germline V CDR1 and CDR2: SGHAT, FQDESV (reference sequence). Trimming cost V 5 bases and J 3 bases, with 10 bases left between them. This clonotype was observed many times. The time point is: newly diagnosed GD, antithyroid drugs for less than 3 months. PBMCs were the source of the RNA used for TCR sequencing. Graves' disease diagnosis relied on American Thyroid Association guidelines. Library construction for TCR beta used iRepertoire HTBI primers and Arm-PCR of CDR3 regions. Via MiXCR, TCRdb re-called the multiplex PCR reads, giving one row per CDR3 protein. The sample shows 500,000 or so distinct CDR3 sequences, approximately 16% of them seen only once. In addition, the sample was reused for a study of T cells in Graves' hyperthyroidism and ophthalmopathy.

The TCR sequence derives from a middle-aged woman with Graves disease. The sequences come from peripheral blood mononuclear cells (PBMCs), collected at new diagnosis, from a patient treated with antithyroid drugs. V and J are TRBV11-1 and TRBJ1-1; D is ambiguous. The CDR3 loop is CASSPALDTEAFF. CDR3 DNA sequence: TGTGCCAGCAGCCCCGCACTCGACACTGAAGCTTTCTTT.